The 22 T cell receptor beta chains below were found in one sample sequenced in a study of OX40 agonist ivuxolimab in advanced cancers. Assay used: immunoSEQ multiplex PCR; TCRdb lists only in-frame clones, some missing. Seen here are about 93,000 clones, 90% to 95% observed once, and the top ten hold over 2%. Specimen: CD4+ or CD8+ T cells sorted from blood, collected in a trial of the OX40 agonist ivuxolimab. These receptors were collected from an adult with an advanced solid tumor such as melanoma, head and neck, liver or kidney cancer.

The rearrangement links TRBV9 to TRBJ2-3; 7 positions agree with TRBD1. Trimming removed 4 bases from V and 2 bases from J; junction bases left unmatched: 16. This CDR3 comprises 18 residues. Germline V gives CDR1 SGDLS, CDR2 YYNGEE. Here the CDR3 reads CASSPWEEGAHNTDTQYF. DNA of the CDR3: TGTGCCAGCAGCCCCTGGGAAGAGGGGGCTCATAACACAGATACGCAGTATTTT.

The genes are TRBV19 and TRBJ1-4, with 9 bases aligning to TRBD1. This CDR3 spans 13 amino acids. Germline CDR1 LNHDA, CDR2 SQIVND (reference sequence). V trimming: 7 bases; J trimming: 6 bases; junction bases outside the gene matches: 3. CDR3 coding DNA: TGTGCCAGTAAAACAGGGGGCGATGAAAAACTGTTTTTT. This gives the protein CASKTGGDEKLFF.

V usage is TRBV19 and J usage is TRBJ2-2; 7 nucleotides line up with TRBD1. CDR1 and CDR2 from the germline V gene are LNHDA and SQIVND (reference sequence). CDR3 length: 15 residues. V trimming: 7 bases; J trimming: 6 bases; junction bases outside the gene matches: 11. CDR3: CASTPDRLYAGELFF. Written as DNA, the CDR3 is TGTGCCAGTACTCCGGACAGGTTATACGCCGGGGAGCTGTTTTTT.

J is TRBJ2-7 and V is TRBV13; unclear D gene. Deletions cut 0 bases from V and 1 base from J, with 10 bases between. The CDR3 consists of 15 residues. The V gene's germline CDR1 is PRHDT and CDR2 FYEKMQ (reference sequence). The CDR3 protein is CASSLGQQRSYEQYF. CDR3 nucleotide sequence: TGTGCCAGCAGCTTAGGCCAACAGAGATCCTACGAGCAGTACTTC.

The chain combines TRBV27 with TRBJ1-3; 9 bases align to TRBD1. Per the germline V gene, CDR1 is MNHEY and CDR2 is SMNVEV (reference sequence). Germline trimming cut 5 bases from V and 7 bases from J; bases unmatched to any gene: 6. The CDR3 has 14 amino acids. The CDR3 loop reads CASSPQTGGNTIYF. The CDR3 bases are TGTGCCAGCAGTCCGCAGACAGGGGGGAACACCATATATTTT.

The chain combines TRBV7-3 with TRBJ2-1; 9 bases are shared with TRBD2. This CDR3 spans 15 amino acids. The germline gives CDR1 SGHTA, CDR2 FQGTGA. V lost 3 bases to trimming and J lost 3 bases; unmatched junction nucleotides: 3. As DNA, the CDR3 is TGTGCCAGCAGCTTGTCGACTAGCGGCTACAATGAGCAGTTCTTC. Its translation: CASSLSTSGYNEQFF. Filled out from reference TRBV7-3 and TRBJ2-1, the complete variable domain reads GAGVSQTPSNKVTEKGKYVELRCDPISGHTALYWYRQSLGQGPEFLIYFQGTGAADDSGLPNDRFFAVRPEGSVSTLKIQRTERGDSAVYLCASSLSTSGYNEQFFGPGTRLTVL.

V gene TRBV19 combines with J gene TRBJ2-3, with TRBD2 identical over 13 bases. The germline CDR1 and CDR2 sequences are LNHDA and SQIVND (reference sequence). The CDR3 loop spans 16 amino acids. V dropped 3 bases and J dropped 5; count of bases not matched to a gene: 5. The DNA for the CDR3 is TGTGCCAGTAGTATCCGGACTAGCGGGGGAGGAGATACGCAGTATTTT. Its protein is CASSIRTSGGGDTQYF.

The V gene is TRBV27, the J gene TRBJ1-1; weak D call: TRBD1 (6 bases). V lost 6 bases and J lost 1, with 9 bases in between. CDR1 and CDR2 from the germline V gene are MNHEY and SMNVEV (reference sequence). This CDR3 has 13 amino acids. DNA for the CDR3: TGTGCCAGCAGGGTCAGGGGGAACACTGAAGCTTTCTTT. Translating it yields CASRVRGNTEAFF.

This clone was counted a single time. The chain employs TRBV4-1 and TRBJ1-1; D might be TRBD1 (6 bases). CDR1 is MGHRA, CDR2 YSYEKL, per germline. V was pared by 1 base and J by 10 bases, with 13 bases between. The CDR3 covers 13 residues. The CDR3 reads CASSQVPPGAAFF. The DNA of the CDR3 is TGCGCCAGCAGCCAAGTCCCCCCAGGGGCAGCTTTCTTT.

The rearrangement joins TRBV9 to TRBJ2-3, with TRBD2 as a possible D gene (6 bases). Germline assignment: CDR1 SGDLS and CDR2 YYNGEE. The CDR3 totals 16 residues. Trimming removed 6 bases from V and 0 bases from J, with 17 bases in between. Here the CDR3 DNA reads TGTGCCAGCACCACAGAAGGAGGGGCCAGCACAGATACGCAGTATTTT. Residues: CASTTEGGASTDTQYF. The whole variable domain, remainder taken from reference TRBV9 and TRBJ2-3, is DSGVTQTPKHLITATGQRVTLRCSPRSGDLSVYWYQQSLDQGLQFLIQYYNGEERAKGNILERFSAQQFPDLHSELNLSSLELGDSALYFCASTTEGGASTDTQYFGPGTRLTVL.

V and J are TRBV19 and TRBJ2-2, with 10 nucleotides matching TRBD1. Trimming at V came to 3 bases and at J to 0 bases, leaving 1 base not matched to a gene. Germline loops: CDR1 LNHDA, CDR2 SQIVND (reference sequence). The CDR3 has 16 amino acids. CDR3 residues: CASSMGTGANTGELFF. In DNA, the CDR3 is TGTGCCAGTAGTATGGGGACAGGGGCGAACACCGGGGAGCTGTTTTTT. The full variable domain, completed using reference TRBV19 and TRBJ2-2, is DGGITQSPKYLFRKEGQNVTLSCEQNLNHDAMYWYRQDPGQGLRLIYYSQIVNDFQKGDIAEGYSVSREKKESFPLTVTSAQKNPTAFYLCASSMGTGANTGELFFGEGSRLTVL.

The chain is built from TRBV19 and TRBJ1-1, with D possibly TRBD1 on 5 matching bases. The germline gives CDR1 LNHDA, CDR2 SQIVND (reference sequence). The germline V and J ends were trimmed by 4 bases and 1 base, with 7 bases remaining between them. CDR3 size: 13 residues. CDR3 in DNA: TGTGCCAGTAGTAGGGGCGAGAACACTGAAGCTTTCTTT. This codes for CASSRGENTEAFF.

The rearrangement joins TRBV15 to TRBJ1-5; D is unclear. The germline V and J ends were trimmed by 0 bases and 6 bases, with 12 bases remaining between them. Germline assignment: CDR1 LNHNV and CDR2 YYDKDF (reference sequence). The CDR3 is made up of 15 amino acids. CDR3 nucleotide sequence: TGTGCCACCAGCAGAGATCTTATTTCGAGTCAGCCCCAGCATTTT. It yields the protein CATSRDLISSQPQHF.

The CDR3 DNA reads as TGCAGCGTGGAGGGACAGGGGATTGGTGGCTACACCTTC. Translating it yields CSVEGQGIGGYTF. The chain recombines TRBV29-1 with TRBJ1-2, with 10 bases aligning to TRBD1. Unmatched junction bases numbered 8, after V lost 6 bases and J lost 7 bases. Per the germline V gene, CDR1 is SQVTM and CDR2 is ANQGSEA. The CDR3 is made up of 13 amino acids.

CDR3 sequence (DNA): TGCGCCAGCAGCCCCCGTAGCCTTACAGCAGATACGCAGTATTTT. It codes for CASSPRSLTADTQYF. This sequence joins TRBV4-3 and TRBJ2-3; unclear D gene. The CDR3 length is 15 residues. Germline CDR1 and CDR2: LGHNA and YSLEER. The V gene lost 4 bases and the J gene lost 4 bases, with 15 bases spanning the gap.

The chain has TRBV9 and TRBJ1-2; the D is unclear. Germline CDR1 is SGDLS and CDR2 is YYNGEE. The CDR3 length is 11 residues. Trimming pared 3 bases from V and 4 bases from J, leaving 4 bases between. The CDR3 here is CASSGTYGYTF. The CDR3 region has the DNA TGTGCCAGCAGCGGGACCTATGGCTACACCTTC. The full variable domain, rest sourced from reference TRBV9 and TRBJ1-2, is DSGVTQTPKHLITATGQRVTLRCSPRSGDLSVYWYQQSLDQGLQFLIQYYNGEERAKGNILERFSAQQFPDLHSELNLSSLELGDSALYFCASSGTYGYTFGSGTRLTVV.

The chain is built from TRBV19 and TRBJ2-2; D ambiguous. Germline V gene sequence: CDR1 LNHDA, CDR2 SQIVND (reference sequence). The CDR3 has 14 residues. V lost 1 base and J 2 bases, leaving 5 bases between the germline ends. DNA for the CDR3: TGTGCCAGTAGTATAGTACGTAACACCGGGGAGCTGTTTTTT. Translated: CASSIVRNTGELFF.

The chain uses TRBV19 and TRBJ1-1, with TRBD1 matching over 7 bases. Germline-derived CDR1 and CDR2 are LNHDA and SQIVND (reference sequence). With 5 bases clipped from V and 1 base from J, the junction kept 4 bases outside the gene matches. The CDR3 spans 14 residues. The DNA of the CDR3 is TGTGCCAGTAGTGCCGGACAGGAGAACACTGAAGCTTTCTTT. Translating gives CASSAGQENTEAFF.

The chain couples TRBV2 to TRBJ2-7; 10 bases align to TRBD1. Germline V gene lookup returns CDR1 SNHLY and CDR2 FYNNEI. This CDR3 is built from 15 residues. The junction had 8 bases not matched to a gene; V was cut back by 6 bases and J by 3 bases. CDR3 DNA: TGTGCCAGCAGCGGGACCGGGACAGGGGTCTACGAGCAGTACTTC. Its translation: CASSGTGTGVYEQYF.

This clone came up once. The rearrangement links TRBV10-1 to TRBJ2-3, with 10 bases fitting TRBD2. The CDR3 is 14 residues long. Germline V gene lookup returns CDR1 WNHNN and CDR2 SYGVQD (reference sequence). Losses at the gene ends were 7 bases for V and 1 base for J; bases not matched to a gene: 2. CDR3 sequence reads: CASNGTSGTDTQYF. CDR3 nucleotides: TGCGCCAGCAACGGGACTAGCGGCACAGATACGCAGTATTTT.

The rearrangement links TRBV27 to TRBJ1-1; D perhaps matches TRBD1 (5 bases). Trimming took off 4 bases at V and 3 bases at J, with 18 bases between the two ends. This CDR3 region has 16 residues. Germline loops: CDR1 MNHEY, CDR2 SMNVEV (reference sequence). Here the CDR3 reads CASSSEGARVDTEAFF. DNA of the CDR3: TGTGCCAGCAGTTCAGAAGGGGCTCGAGTTGACACTGAAGCTTTCTTT.

The chain uses TRBV5-1 and TRBJ2-2, with 7 bases fitting TRBD1. V lost 5 bases and J lost 6; bases outside the gene matches: 4. The CDR3 has 13 amino acids. Germline V lookup: CDR1 SGHRS, CDR2 YFSETQ. CDR3 in DNA: TGCGCCAGCAGTTCTGACAGGGCCGGGGAGCTGTTTTTT. Its translation is CASSSDRAGELFF.